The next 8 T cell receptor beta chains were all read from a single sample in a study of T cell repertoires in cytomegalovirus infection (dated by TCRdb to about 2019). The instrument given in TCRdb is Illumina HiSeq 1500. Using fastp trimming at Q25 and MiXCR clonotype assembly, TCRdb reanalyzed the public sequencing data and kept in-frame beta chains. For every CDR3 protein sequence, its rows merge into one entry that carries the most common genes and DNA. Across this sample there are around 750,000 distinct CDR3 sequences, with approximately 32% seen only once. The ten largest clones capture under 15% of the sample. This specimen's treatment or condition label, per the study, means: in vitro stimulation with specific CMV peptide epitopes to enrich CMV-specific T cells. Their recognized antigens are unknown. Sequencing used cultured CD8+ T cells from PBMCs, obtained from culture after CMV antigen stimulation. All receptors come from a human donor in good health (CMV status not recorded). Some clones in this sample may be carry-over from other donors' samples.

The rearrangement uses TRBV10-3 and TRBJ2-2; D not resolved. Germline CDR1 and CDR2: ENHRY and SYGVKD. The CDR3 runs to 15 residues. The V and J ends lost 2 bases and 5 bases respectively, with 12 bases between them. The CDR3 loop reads CAISEGRAWTGELFF. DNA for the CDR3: TGTGCCATCAGTGAGGGACGGGCTTGGACCGGGGAGCTGTTTTTT.

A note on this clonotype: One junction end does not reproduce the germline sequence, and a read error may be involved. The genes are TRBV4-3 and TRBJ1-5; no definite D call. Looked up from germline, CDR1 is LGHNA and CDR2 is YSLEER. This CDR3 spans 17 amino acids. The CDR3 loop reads CPSSQESGQRGNQPQHF. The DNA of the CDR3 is TGCCCCAGCAGCCAAGAATCTGGTCAGCGTGGCAATCAGCCCCAGCATTTT.

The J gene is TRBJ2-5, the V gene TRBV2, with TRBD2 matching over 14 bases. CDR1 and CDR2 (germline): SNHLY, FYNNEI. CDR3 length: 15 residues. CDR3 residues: CVCPGLAGARQTQYF. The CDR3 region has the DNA TGTGTCTGCCCGGGACTAGCGGGGGCCCGCCAGACCCAGTACTTC.

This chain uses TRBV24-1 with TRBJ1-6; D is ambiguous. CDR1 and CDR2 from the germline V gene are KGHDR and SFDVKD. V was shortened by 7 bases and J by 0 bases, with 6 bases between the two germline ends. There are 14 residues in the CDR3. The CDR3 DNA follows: TGTGCCACCAGCAAGAGCTCCTATAATTCACCCCTCCACTTT. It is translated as CATSKSSYNSPLHF.

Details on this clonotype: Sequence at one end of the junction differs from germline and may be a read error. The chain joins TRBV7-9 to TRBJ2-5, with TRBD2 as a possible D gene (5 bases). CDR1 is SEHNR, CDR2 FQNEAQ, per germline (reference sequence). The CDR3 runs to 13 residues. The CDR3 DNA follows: TGTGCCAGCAGCCTAGCAGGTCGGGAGACCCAGTACTTC. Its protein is CASSLAGRETQYF.

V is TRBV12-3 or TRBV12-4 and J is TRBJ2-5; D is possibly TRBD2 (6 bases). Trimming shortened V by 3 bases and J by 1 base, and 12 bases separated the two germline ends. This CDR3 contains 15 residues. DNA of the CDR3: TGTGCCAGCAGTTTCTTAGGGACTTCCCAAGAGACCCAGTACTTC. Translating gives CASSFLGTSQETQYF.

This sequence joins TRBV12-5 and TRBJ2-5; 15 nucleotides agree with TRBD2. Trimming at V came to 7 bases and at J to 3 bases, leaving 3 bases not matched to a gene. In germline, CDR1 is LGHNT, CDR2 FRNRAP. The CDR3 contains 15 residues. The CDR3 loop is CASAGTSGGKETQYF. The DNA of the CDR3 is TGTGCTAGTGCCGGGACTAGCGGGGGGAAAGAGACCCAGTACTTC. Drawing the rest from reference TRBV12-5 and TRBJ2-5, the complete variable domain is DARVTQTPRHKVTEMGQEVTMRCQPILGHNTVFWYRQTMMQGLELLAYFRNRAPLDDSGMPKDRFSAEMPDATLATLKIQPSEPRDSAVYFCASAGTSGGKETQYFGPGTRLLVL.

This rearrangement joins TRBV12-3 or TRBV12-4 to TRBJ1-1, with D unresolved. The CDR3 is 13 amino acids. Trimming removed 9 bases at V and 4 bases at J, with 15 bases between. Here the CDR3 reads CASALQVVTEAFF. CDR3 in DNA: TGTGCCAGTGCCCTCCAGGTTGTCACTGAAGCTTTCTTT.